These 23 T cell receptor beta chains were sequenced from one sample in a study of blood T cell repertoires in COVID-19. The data were produced by immunoSEQ multiplex PCR, yet TCRdb's version contains in-frame clones alone and is incomplete. The sample has around 250,000 clones; approximately 85% are singletons. Sequencing was done on a sample of PBMCs or T cells enriched from blood (not recorded which). The receptors shown here come from a woman aged 45-59 years with acute COVID-19.

This clone was counted between two and nine times. V is TRBV6-1 and J is TRBJ1-2; perhaps TRBD1 as D (5 bases). The ends were cut back, 2 bases at V and 12 bases at J, with 13 bases in the middle. Looked up from germline, CDR1 is MNHNS and CDR2 is SASEGT. There are 12 residues in the CDR3. The DNA of the CDR3 is TGTGCCAGCAGTGAATCCCGATGGGGGGACACCTTC. Protein sequence: CASSESRWGDTF.

This chain connects TRBV5-4 to TRBJ1-3; possibly TRBD1 for D (6 bases). The V gene lost 6 bases and the J gene lost 2 bases, with 12 bases spanning the gap. The germline V gene has CDR1 SGHNT and CDR2 YYREEE (reference sequence). This CDR3 is 14 amino acids long. The CDR3 sequence is CASNIGGAGNTIYF. In DNA form, the CDR3 reads TGTGCCAGCAATATAGGGGGGGCTGGAAACACCATATATTTT.

The rearrangement uses TRBV5-4 and TRBJ2-2; TRBD2 matches at 8 bases. The CDR3 consists of 17 residues. Germline V gene data show CDR1 as SGHNT and CDR2 as YYREEE (reference sequence). The ends lost 4 bases at V and 4 bases at J; junction bases unmatched: 12. The CDR3 here is CASSPPGGVRSTGELFF. CDR3 bases: TGTGCCAGCAGCCCCCCGGGGGGGGTAAGGAGCACCGGGGAGCTGTTTTTT. Supplemented by reference TRBV5-4 and TRBJ2-2, the full variable domain reads ETGVTQSPTHLIKTRGQQVTLRCSSQSGHNTVSWYQQALGQGPQFIFQYYREEENGRGNFPPRFSGLQFPNYSSELNVNALELDDSALYLCASSPPGGVRSTGELFFGEGSRLTVL.

The rearrangement links TRBV4-2 to TRBJ1-2, with 10 bases lining up with TRBD1. CDR1 and CDR2 from the germline V gene are LGHNA and YNFKEQ. The CDR3 loop spans 13 amino acids. V shed 4 bases and J 11 bases; nucleotides not matched to a gene: 7. CDR3: CASSLGQGDLYTF. CDR3 in DNA: TGTGCCAGCAGCCTAGGACAGGGGGACCTTTACACCTTC.

This clone was detected a few times. CDR3 in DNA: TGTGCCAGCAGCTTGGCCCGGGACACTGAAGCTTTCTTT. Its translation is CASSLARDTEAFF. This chain joins TRBV5-4 and TRBJ1-1, with no clear D. V shed 0 bases and J shed 3 bases, with 6 bases lying between them. The CDR3 has 13 amino acids. Germline values: CDR1 SGHNT, CDR2 YYREEE (reference sequence).

CDR3 coding DNA: TGTGCCAGCAGCCGACAGGGGAATGGCTACACCTTC. It encodes CASSRQGNGYTF. The rearrangement uses TRBV7-2 and TRBJ1-2; TRBD1 agrees at 8 bases. Germline V gives CDR1 SGHTA, CDR2 FQGNSA. V lost 5 bases, J lost 6 bases, and 2 bases stayed unmatched. The CDR3 runs to 12 residues.

J is TRBJ1-1 and V is TRBV19, with TRBD1 identical over 9 bases. CDR3 length: 14 amino acids. The germline CDR1 and CDR2 sequences are LNHDA and SQIVND (reference sequence). V dropped 4 bases and J dropped 8; count of bases not matched to a gene: 8. The CDR3 DNA reads as TGTGCCAGTAGTACTAAAACAGGGGGCCGCGAAGCTTTCTTT. As protein: CASSTKTGGREAFF.

The chain carries TRBV23-1 and TRBJ2-7; D is ambiguous. TRBV23-1 is labeled an ORF, and its function is uncertain. The V gene lost 5 bases and the J gene lost 1 base, with 24 bases spanning the gap. The CDR3 is 18 amino acids. DNA of the CDR3: TGCGCCAGCAGTAATGAGAGGCCCTCAAAACGTCGGTCCTACGAGCAGTACTTC. Amino acid sequence: CASSNERPSKRRSYEQYF.

In this sample, this clone turned up a few times. The rearrangement joins TRBV9 to TRBJ1-4; no firm D call. Deletions cut 3 bases from V and 0 bases from J, with 9 bases between. The CDR3 runs to 15 residues. The V gene's germline CDR1 is SGDLS and CDR2 YYNGEE. The CDR3 coding sequence is TGTGCCAGCAGCGGGTCAGTTGCAACTAATGAAAAACTGTTTTTT. This sequence encodes CASSGSVATNEKLFF.

This chain connects TRBV10-3 to TRBJ1-1, with 8 bases identical to TRBD1. This CDR3 has 13 residues. The germline V gene encodes CDR1 ENHRY and CDR2 SYGVKD. V was pared by 10 bases and J by 0 bases, with 4 bases of the junction left unmatched. CDR3 amino acids: CATQGAMNTEAFF. CDR3 coding DNA: TGTGCCACGCAGGGGGCCATGAACACTGAAGCTTTCTTT.

This clone was recorded only once. This chain uses TRBV27 with TRBJ1-1; 8 bases are shared with TRBD1. Germline lookup yields CDR1 MNHEY and CDR2 SMNVEV (reference sequence). V trimming: 4 bases; J trimming: 7 bases; junction bases outside the gene matches: 11. The CDR3 is 15 amino acids. CDR3 sequence reads: CASSSLGTGVSEAFF. For the CDR3, the DNA is TGTGCCAGCAGTTCCCTCGGGACAGGCGTCAGTGAAGCTTTCTTT.

This sequence joins TRBV27 and TRBJ1-2, with D possibly matching TRBD1 (5 bases). The V end lost 2 bases, the J end lost 3 bases, and 10 bases lay between the germline ends. This CDR3 has 14 amino acids. Germline assignment: CDR1 MNHEY and CDR2 SMNVEV (reference sequence). The CDR3 sequence: CASSLQGRDYGYTF. CDR3 bases: TGTGCCAGCAGTTTACAGGGTAGGGACTATGGCTACACCTTC.

The CDR3 loop reads CASSIKAGKNTEAFF. The CDR3 DNA sequence: TGTGCCAGTAGTATAAAGGCGGGTAAAAACACTGAAGCTTTCTTT. This chain joins TRBV19 and TRBJ1-1; D uncertain. CDR3 length equals 15 residues. V lost 2 bases to trimming and J lost 2 bases, with 12 bases between them. Germline values: CDR1 LNHDA, CDR2 SQIVND (reference sequence).

The chain employs TRBV16 and TRBJ2-7; 8 nucleotides match TRBD2. Germline loops: CDR1 KGHSY, CDR2 FQNENV. CDR3 length: 15 amino acids. V lost 1 base to trimming and J lost 2 bases; unmatched junction nucleotides: 4. This CDR3 reads CASSQFAGGAYEQYF. In nucleotides, the CDR3 is TGTGCCAGCAGCCAATTTGCCGGGGGGGCCTACGAGCAGTACTTC.

This clone was recorded a few times. J is TRBJ1-2 and V is TRBV4-1; the match to TRBD1 covers 9 bases. This CDR3 region has 17 residues. After removal of 0 bases from V and 7 bases from J, the junction contained 12 bases not matched to a gene. Germline CDR1 is MGHRA and CDR2 is YSYEKL. CDR3 amino acids: CASSQDLRGTGSVGYTF. The CDR3 nucleotides are TGCGCCAGCAGCCAAGATCTCCGGGGGACAGGGAGTGTTGGCTACACCTTC.

The CDR3 loop reads CAWSLEDIRLGGYTF. The CDR3 nucleotides read TGTGCCTGGAGTCTGGAGGATATTCGGTTGGGGGGCTACACCTTC. This chain uses TRBV30 with TRBJ1-2; D gene unclear. Trimming cost V 2 bases and J 8 bases, with 21 bases left between them. Germline V gene sequence: CDR1 GTSNPN, CDR2 SVGIG (reference sequence). This CDR3 comprises 15 residues.

This chain joins TRBV7-2 and TRBJ1-2; 7 nucleotides match TRBD1. The CDR3 contains 16 residues. Germline V gives CDR1 SGHTA, CDR2 FQGNSA. Trimming removed 0 bases from V and 10 bases from J; junction bases left unmatched: 14. This CDR3 reads CASSLAPQGLRSDYTF. CDR3 bases: TGTGCCAGCAGCTTAGCCCCACAGGGGCTTAGGAGCGACTACACCTTC.

This clone occurred once. Within the sample, other DNA sequences also encode this same CDR3. Written as DNA, the CDR3 is TGTGCCAGCAGCTCGGACAGGGGCAATCAGCCCCAGCATTTT. It codes for CASSSDRGNQPQHF. The chain joins TRBV7-2 to TRBJ1-5, with 8 bases that match TRBD1. Germline values: CDR1 SGHTA, CDR2 FQGNSA. CDR3 size: 14 residues. V lost 4 bases and J lost 2; bases outside the gene matches: 1.

This clone was recorded only once. The V and J genes are TRBV9 and TRBJ2-5; 7 nucleotides align to TRBD1. CDR3 length: 15 residues. The V gene's germline CDR1 is SGDLS and CDR2 YYNGEE. V lost 3 bases to trimming and J lost 5 bases; unmatched junction nucleotides: 10. CDR3 amino acids: CASSASTGKGETQYF. In nucleotides, the CDR3 is TGTGCCAGCAGCGCGTCGACAGGGAAGGGTGAGACCCAGTACTTC.

This chain connects TRBV30 to TRBJ1-5, with D uncertain. This CDR3 comprises 14 residues. CDR1 is GTSNPN and CDR2 is SVGIG in the germline V gene (reference sequence). V was trimmed by 3 bases and J by 9 bases, leaving 18 bases between them. CDR3 loop: CAWSDDAGLWPQHF. As DNA, the CDR3 is TGTGCCTGGAGCGATGACGCGGGCCTCTGGCCCCAGCATTTT.

The J gene is TRBJ1-2, the V gene TRBV12-3 or TRBV12-4; D is unresolved. The ends were cut back, 6 bases at V and 4 bases at J, with 12 bases in the middle. The CDR3 runs 13 residues. For the CDR3, the DNA is TGTGCCAGCAGCTTAAGAAACAGCTATGGCTACACCTTC. This translates into CASSLRNSYGYTF.

The chain employs TRBV5-8 and TRBJ2-4; the D is unclear. The V gene's germline CDR1 is SGHTS and CDR2 YDEGEE. V was shortened by 8 bases and J by 5 bases, with 8 bases between the two germline ends. The CDR3 has 11 amino acids. The CDR3 protein is CASQNENIQYF. CDR3 DNA: TGTGCCAGTCAGAACGAAAACATTCAGTACTTC. Complete variable domain (other parts from reference TRBV5-8 and TRBJ2-4): EAGVTQSPTHLIKTRGQQATLRCSPISGHTSVYWYQQALGLGLQFLLWYDEGEERNRGNFPPRFSGRQFPNYSSELNVNALELEDSALYLCASQNENIQYFGAGTRLSVL.

The chain recombines TRBV27 with TRBJ1-1, with D perhaps matching TRBD1 (5 bases). Trimming took 2 bases from V and 9 from J, leaving 10 bases between them. The CDR3 runs to 12 residues. The germline CDR1 and CDR2 sequences are MNHEY and SMNVEV (reference sequence). CDR3 region: CASSLVGGKAFF. As DNA, the CDR3 is TGTGCCAGCAGTTTAGTGGGGGGAAAAGCTTTCTTT.